The next 15 T cell receptor beta chains were all read from a single sample in a study of CD8 T cells in Susac syndrome. Random hexamers were used to reverse transcribe roughly 0.5 to 1 ug of RNA. One entry per CDR3 protein, called by TCRdb with MiXCR from the immunoSEQ multiplex PCR reads. The data hold roughly 300,000 distinct CDR3 sequences, with around 84% observed a single time. Source material: CD8+ T cells from PBMCs. Every receptor here comes from a human donor with multiple sclerosis.

The gene calls are TRBV6-5 and TRBJ2-1; TRBD2 matches at 12 bases. Germline values: CDR1 MNHEY, CDR2 SVGAGI. V gave up 2 bases and J gave up 10 bases; unmatched junction bases: 12. The CDR3 length is 17 residues. CDR3 sequence: CASSYLGLAGWEGEQFF. The DNA of the CDR3 is TGTGCCAGCAGTTACCTGGGACTAGCGGGCTGGGAGGGGGAGCAGTTCTTC.

This chain joins TRBV3-1 and TRBJ1-2, with 7 bases fitting TRBD1. The CDR3 spans 17 residues. V trimming: 6 bases; J trimming: 2 bases; junction bases outside the gene matches: 15. Germline V gene lookup returns CDR1 LGHDT and CDR2 YNNKEL (reference sequence). The CDR3 DNA sequence: TGTGCCAGCAGTCCTTCAGGGGAGGGACAGACAAACTATGGCTACACCTTC. This gives the protein CASSPSGEGQTNYGYTF.

The J gene is TRBJ2-5, the V gene TRBV11-2, with 13 bases lining up with TRBD2. Losses at the gene ends were 3 bases for V and 4 bases for J; bases not matched to a gene: 5. CDR3 size: 16 residues. Germline CDR1 is SGHAT and CDR2 is FQNNGV. The chain's CDR3 is CASSFRLAGGGETQYF. DNA for the CDR3: TGTGCCAGCAGCTTCCGACTAGCGGGGGGAGGAGAGACCCAGTACTTC.

J is TRBJ1-1 and V is TRBV12-3 or TRBV12-4; TRBD1 matches at 8 bases. The CDR3 is 15 residues long. J was trimmed by 6 bases and V by 7 bases; bases with no gene match: 13. The CDR3 sequence is CASKNRDRTSPEAFF. The CDR3 nucleotides read TGTGCCAGCAAGAATAGGGACAGGACGAGCCCTGAAGCTTTCTTT.

This chain links TRBV6-2 or TRBV6-3 with TRBJ2-7; TRBD2 matches at 9 bases. J lost 2 bases, V lost 7 bases, and 3 bases had no gene match. Per germline, CDR1 MNHEY and CDR2 SVGEGT. The CDR3 loop spans 13 amino acids. The CDR3 spells CASNPSGAYEQYF. Written as DNA, the CDR3 is TGTGCCAGCAATCCTAGCGGGGCCTACGAGCAGTACTTC.

V gene TRBV27 combines with J gene TRBJ2-3; D is perhaps TRBD2 (5 bases). The CDR3 totals 14 residues. The V and J ends lost 3 bases and 6 bases respectively, with 13 bases between them. Germline loops: CDR1 MNHEY, CDR2 SMNVEV (reference sequence). The CDR3 is CASSLIGSGDTQYF. The CDR3 DNA reads as TGTGCCAGCAGTTTGATAGGATCGGGGGATACGCAGTATTTT.

V gene TRBV28 combines with J gene TRBJ1-6; D remains ambiguous. Trimming pared 3 bases from V and 7 bases from J, leaving 7 bases between. There are 13 residues in the CDR3. Germline CDR1 MDHEN, CDR2 SYDVKM. In DNA form, the CDR3 reads TGTGCCAGCAGTTTGAGTGGAAATTCACCCCTCCACTTT. Its protein is CASSLSGNSPLHF.

The rearrangement uses TRBV20-1 and TRBJ1-2; a weak D match, TRBD1 (5 bases). The germline V gene has CDR1 DFQATT and CDR2 SNEGSKA (reference sequence). CDR3 length: 16 amino acids. Between the trimmed V and J ends, which lost 3 bases and 0 bases, there was a span of 17 bases. The CDR3 spells CSASGGIREANYGYTF. In nucleotides, the CDR3 is TGCAGTGCTAGTGGGGGAATCAGGGAAGCTAACTATGGCTACACCTTC.

J is TRBJ1-5 and V is TRBV27; possibly TRBD1 for D (5 bases). Germline CDR1 and CDR2: MNHEY and SMNVEV (reference sequence). Trimming shortened V by 1 base and J by 0 bases, and 16 bases separated the two germline ends. This CDR3 has 18 residues. The CDR3 reads CASSLLSTSGGSNQPQHF. CDR3 coding DNA: TGTGCCAGCAGTTTATTAAGTACCTCGGGGGGTAGCAATCAGCCCCAGCATTTT.

The chain links TRBV29-1 to TRBJ1-2; 8 bases fit TRBD1. This CDR3 region has 12 residues. Per the germline V gene, CDR1 is SQVTM and CDR2 is ANQGSEA. V gave up 5 bases and J gave up 7 bases; unmatched junction bases: 6. CDR3 sequence reads: CSVQDRDGGYTF. The CDR3 nucleotides are TGCAGCGTTCAGGACAGGGACGGTGGCTACACCTTC.

This clonotype has just a few counts. The rearrangement joins TRBV5-1 to TRBJ1-2; no definite D call. This CDR3 comprises 14 residues. The V gene lost 1 base and the J gene lost 2 bases, with 9 bases spanning the gap. In germline, CDR1 is SGHRS, CDR2 YFSETQ. The CDR3 region is CASSLRQGNYGYTF. CDR3 DNA sequence: TGCGCCAGCAGCTTGAGACAAGGGAACTATGGCTACACCTTC.

The sample holds one count of this clonotype. The chain is built from TRBV4-1 and TRBJ2-2; 10 bases fit TRBD1. Per the germline V gene, CDR1 is MGHRA and CDR2 is YSYEKL. This CDR3 contains 16 residues. The ends lost 2 bases at V and 6 bases at J; junction bases unmatched: 6. The CDR3, as DNA: TGCGCCAGCAGCCAAAGACAGGGGGCGGTGTCCGGGGAGCTGTTTTTT. As protein: CASSQRQGAVSGELFF.

The gene calls are TRBV7-3 and TRBJ2-3; unclear D gene. V lost 5 bases, J lost 1 base, and 4 bases lay in between. CDR1 and CDR2 (germline): SGHTA, FQGTGA. CDR3 length: 12 residues. CDR3 coding DNA: TGTGCCAGCAGCCATCGCACAGATACGCAGTATTTT. It translates to CASSHRTDTQYF.

The chain has TRBV9 and TRBJ2-7; TRBD1 might be the D (5 bases). This CDR3 region has 12 residues. V lost 3 bases and J lost 6, with 10 bases in between. Germline V gives CDR1 SGDLS, CDR2 YYNGEE. CDR3 protein: CASSGARGEQYF. The CDR3 bases are TGTGCCAGCAGCGGTGCAAGGGGCGAGCAGTACTTC.

The CDR3 DNA reads TGTGCCAGCAAGGGGAGAGGGGGGACAGTGCAAGAGACCCAGTACTTC. It yields the protein CASKGRGGTVQETQYF. J is TRBJ2-5 and V is TRBV21-1; the tabulated D call, TRBD1, remains unverified against the DNA. TRBV21-1 is reported as a pseudogene. The CDR3 has 16 amino acids.